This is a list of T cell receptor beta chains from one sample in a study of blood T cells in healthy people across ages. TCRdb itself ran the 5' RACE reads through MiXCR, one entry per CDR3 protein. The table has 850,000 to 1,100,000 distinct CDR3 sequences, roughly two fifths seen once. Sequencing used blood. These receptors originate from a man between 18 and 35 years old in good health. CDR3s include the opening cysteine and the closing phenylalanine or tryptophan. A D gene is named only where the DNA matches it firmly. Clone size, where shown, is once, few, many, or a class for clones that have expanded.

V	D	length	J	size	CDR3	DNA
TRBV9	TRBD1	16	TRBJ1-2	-	CASSVGRQGMGYGYTF	TGTGCCAGCAGCGTGGGAAGACAGGGAATGGGCTATGGCTACACCTTC
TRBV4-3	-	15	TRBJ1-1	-	CASSQEVSGSTEAFF	TGCGCCAGCAGCCAAGAAGTCTCAGGGAGTACTGAAGCTTTCTTT
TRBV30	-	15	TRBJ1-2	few	CAWSFGGEGAYGYTF	TGTGCCTGGAGCTTCGGCGGTGAGGGAGCCTATGGCTACACCTTC
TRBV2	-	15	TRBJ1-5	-	CASSEKGGSNQPQHF	TGTGCCAGCAGTGAAAAGGGGGGCAGCAATCAGCCCCAGCATTTT
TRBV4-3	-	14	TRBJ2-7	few	CASSQREGSYEQYF	TGCGCCAGCAGCCAAAGGGAAGGCTCCTACGAGCAGTACTTC
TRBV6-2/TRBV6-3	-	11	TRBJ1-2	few	CASSWGFGYTF	TGTGCCAGCAGTTGGGGGTTCGGCTACACCTTC
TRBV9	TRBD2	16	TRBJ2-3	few	CASSRTSGGPLDTQYF	TGTGCCAGCAGCCGGACTAGCGGGGGCCCCCTAGATACGCAGTATTTT
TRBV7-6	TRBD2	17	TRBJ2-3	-	CASSPRLGQTSGDTQYF	TGTGCCAGCAGCCCTCGGCTGGGCCAAACTAGCGGAGATACGCAGTATTTT
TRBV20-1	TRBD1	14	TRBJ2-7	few	CSATGTGGSYEQYF	TGCAGTGCTACTGGGACAGGGGGCTCCTACGAGCAGTACTTC
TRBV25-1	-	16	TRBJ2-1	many	CASSEEVRDTYNEQFF	TGTGCCAGCAGTGAGGAAGTCCGGGACACCTACAATGAGCAGTTCTTC
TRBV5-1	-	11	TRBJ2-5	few	CASRSLETQYF	TGCGCCAGCAGGAGTCTGGAGACCCAGTACTTC
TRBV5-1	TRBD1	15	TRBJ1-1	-	CASSLGGRGSTEAFF	TGCGCCAGCAGCTTGGGTGGCAGGGGGAGCACTGAAGCTTTCTTT
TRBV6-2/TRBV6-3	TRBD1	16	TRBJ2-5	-	CASSTPGTGYYNEQYF	TGTGCCAGCAGTACCCCAGGGACAGGGTACTACAATGAGCAGTACTTC
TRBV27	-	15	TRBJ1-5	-	CASSLEGTYNQPQHF	TGTGCCAGCAGTTTAGAGGGGACGTACAATCAGCCCCAGCATTTT
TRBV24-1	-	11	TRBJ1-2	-	CATSDPGGYTF	TGTGCCACCAGTGACCCCGGAGGCTACACCTTC
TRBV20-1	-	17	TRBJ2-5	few	CSAGQVDGEKSYNEQYF	TGCAGTGCTGGCCAGGTCGATGGGGAAAAGTCCTACAATGAGCAGTACTTC
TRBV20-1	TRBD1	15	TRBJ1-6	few	CSARTGGQALSPLHF	TGCAGTGCTCGGACCGGGGGACAGGCCCTTTCACCCCTCCACTTT
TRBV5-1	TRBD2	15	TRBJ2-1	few	CASSFTSGGIGEQFF	TGCGCCAGCAGCTTTACTAGCGGGGGGATAGGTGAGCAGTTCTTC
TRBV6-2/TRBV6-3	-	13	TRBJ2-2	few	CASSTRQTGELFF	TGTGCCAGCAGTACCCGACAGACCGGGGAGCTGTTTTTT
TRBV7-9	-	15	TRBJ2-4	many	CASSGHREAKNIQYF	TGTGCCAGCAGCGGACACAGGGAAGCCAAAAACATTCAGTACTTC
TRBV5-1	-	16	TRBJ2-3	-	CASSSALRGRTDTQYF	TGCGCCAGCAGTTCTGCCCTTCGGGGCCGCACAGATACGCAGTATTTT
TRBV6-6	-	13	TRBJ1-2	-	CASSYLTTGSYTF	TGTGCCAGCAGTTACTTAACCACAGGGAGCTACACCTTC
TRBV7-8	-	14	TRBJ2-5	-	CASSVGQLQETQYF	TGTGCCAGCAGCGTCGGACAGTTACAAGAGACCCAGTACTTC
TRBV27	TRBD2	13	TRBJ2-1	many	CASSRGGRNEQFF	TGTGCCAGCAGCCGGGGGGGCCGGAATGAGCAGTTCTTC
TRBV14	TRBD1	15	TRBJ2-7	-	CASSQQGASYNEQYF	TGTGCCAGCAGCCAACAGGGGGCAAGCTACAATGAGCAGTACTTC
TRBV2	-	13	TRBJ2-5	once	CASSRPAGETQYF	TGTGCCAGCAGCCGCCCAGCAGGGGAGACCCAGTACTTC
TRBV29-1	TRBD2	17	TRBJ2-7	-	CSVEDPVGLLSYNEQYF	TGCAGCGTTGAAGATCCCGTGGGACTACTTTCCTACAATGAGCAGTACTTC
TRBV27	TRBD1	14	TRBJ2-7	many	CASRDRGIHYEQYF	TGTGCCAGCAGGGACAGGGGAATCCACTACGAGCAGTACTTC
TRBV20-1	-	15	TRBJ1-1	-	CSAPFGGRGNTEAFF	TGCAGTGCTCCCTTCGGGGGCAGGGGAAACACTGAAGCTTTCTTT
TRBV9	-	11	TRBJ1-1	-	CASTSATEAFF	TGTGCCAGCACGTCTGCCACTGAAGCTTTCTTT
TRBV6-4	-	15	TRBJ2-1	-	CASGEDGSSYNEQFF	TGTGCCAGCGGTGAGGACGGAAGCTCCTACAATGAGCAGTTCTTC
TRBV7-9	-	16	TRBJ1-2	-	CASSLVGLARAYGYTF	TGTGCCAGCAGCTTAGTCGGCCTGGCGAGGGCATATGGCTACACCTTC
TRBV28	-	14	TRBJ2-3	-	CASSFREDTDTQYF	TGTGCCAGCAGTTTTCGGGAAGACACAGATACGCAGTATTTT
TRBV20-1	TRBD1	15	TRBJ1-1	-	CSAVPLGQANTEAFF	TGCAGTGCTGTACCACTGGGACAGGCTAACACTGAAGCTTTCTTT
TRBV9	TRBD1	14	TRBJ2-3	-	CASSGGQPTDTQYF	TGTGCCAGCAGCGGGGGACAGCCCACAGATACGCAGTATTTT
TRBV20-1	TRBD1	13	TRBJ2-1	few	CSAEGQGLNEQFF	TGCAGTGCTGAGGGACAGGGCCTCAATGAGCAGTTCTTC
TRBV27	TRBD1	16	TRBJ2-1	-	CASSSRGHVGNNEQFF	TGTGCCAGCAGCTCCAGGGGGCACGTCGGGAATAATGAGCAGTTCTTC
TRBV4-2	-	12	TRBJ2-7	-	CASSPHGNEQYF	TGTGCCAGCAGCCCCCATGGCAATGAGCAGTACTTC
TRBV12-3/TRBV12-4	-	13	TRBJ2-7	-	CASSFLHSYEQYF	TGTGCCAGCAGTTTCCTACACTCCTACGAGCAGTACTTC
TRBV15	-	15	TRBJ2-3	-	CATSRAHGETGTQYF	TGTGCCACCAGCAGAGCCCACGGGGAAACAGGTACGCAGTATTTT
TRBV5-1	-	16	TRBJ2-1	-	CASSLGGHSSYNEQFF	TGCGCCAGCAGCTTGGGGGGTCATAGCTCCTACAATGAGCAGTTCTTC
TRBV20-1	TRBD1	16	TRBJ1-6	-	CSASIGAGQFNSPLHF	TGCAGTGCTTCGATCGGGGCGGGACAGTTTAATTCACCCCTCCACTTT
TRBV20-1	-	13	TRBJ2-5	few	CSARDLWEETQYF	TGCAGTGCTAGAGATTTGTGGGAAGAGACCCAGTACTTC